This is a list of T cell receptor beta chains from one sample in a study of technical replicates of blood from a handful of donors. Repertoires were generated with immunoSEQ multiplex PCR, while TCRdb's copy carries only in-frame clones and drops some. Of about 70,000 clones detected, more than 85% appear once; the ten largest clones hold under 0.3%. Sequencing was carried out using T cells isolated from PBMCs. All receptors come from a human donor in good health. Both conserved end residues are part of each CDR3. Each record gives: J gene, CDR3 length, V gene, CDR3 protein.

TRBJ2-3 | 16 | TRBV6-6 | CASSYARGVRTDTQYF
TRBJ1-5 | 15 | TRBV15 | CATSRGGTVGQPQHF
TRBJ2-7 | 16 | TRBV6-6 | CATTGGVGISSYEQYF
TRBJ2-1 | 17 | TRBV30 | CNPDWTSGSRRRDEQFF
TRBJ2-7 | 15 | TRBV28 | CASSPGWGPFLEQYF
TRBJ2-7 | 14 | TRBV28 | CASSPPEVSYEQYF
TRBJ2-1 | 11 | TRBV5-1 | CASSLSHEQFF
TRBJ2-3 | 18 | TRBV28 | CASSSRLIGTGSTDTQYF
TRBJ2-7 | 17 | TRBV18 | CASSLTSYSGSSYEQYF
TRBJ2-6 | 13 | TRBV7-2 | CARITGGANVLTF
TRBJ2-4 | 15 | TRBV28 | CASSLLRDREDIQYF
TRBJ2-3 | 14 | TRBV29-1 | CSAGQRLSTDTQYF
TRBJ1-6 | 14 | TRBV30 | CAWSVGQGRSPLHF
TRBJ2-5 | 12 | TRBV6-1 | CASSENIETQYF
TRBJ2-7 | 17 | TRBV18 | CASSPPPRQQPSYEQYF
TRBJ2-7 | 16 | TRBV5-1 | CASSFDRDRVSDEQYF
TRBJ1-4 | 14 | TRBV5-1 | CASGPDRGLGKLFF
TRBJ1-1 | 16 | TRBV6-6 | CASSYSPDSINTEAFF
TRBJ1-2 | 12 | TRBV18 | CASSDRGPGYTF
TRBJ2-5 | 16 | TRBV27 | CASSYGLGTGQETQYF
TRBJ1-1 | 14 | TRBV7-9 | CASSSPQEGAEAFF
TRBJ1-2 | 15 | TRBV6-4 | CASSDGGNRGDGYTF
TRBJ2-1 | 12 | TRBV2 | CASGTSGNEQFF
TRBJ2-1 | 16 | TRBV6-4 | CASSDLAGGPYNEQFF
TRBJ1-3 | 15 | TRBV5-4 | CASSPGTGTGNTIYF
TRBJ2-1 | 14 | TRBV6-1 | CASSDIQTYNEQFF
TRBJ2-1 | 16 | TRBV10-1 | CASSDATSGIRGEQFF